The rows below give T cell receptor beta chains drawn from one sample of a study of Ad26.COV2.S vaccination and SARS-CoV-2 variants. Profiled with immunoSEQ multiplex PCR; TCRdb holds only in-frame clones, not every one. Of some 290,000 clones detected, around 84% appear once; the ten largest clones hold less than 2%. The sample here was peripheral blood, taken in a trial of Ad26.COV2.S vaccine versus placebo. The receptors shown here come from a person between 18 and 59 years old who received the Ad26.COV2.S COVID-19 vaccine or a placebo. CDR3s leave out the opening cysteine and the closing phenylalanine or tryptophan. The order of the fields is clone size, V gene, J gene, CDR3 protein. Clone size is shown for a subset of rows, as once, few, many or a class of expanded clone.

clone_size: -; v_call: TRBV6-5; j_call: TRBJ2-3; cdr3_aa: ASSYGDGTDTQY
clone_size: -; v_call: TRBV6-2/TRBV6-3; j_call: TRBJ2-5; cdr3_aa: ASSESRRGAGETQY
clone_size: once; v_call: TRBV14; j_call: TRBJ2-5; cdr3_aa: ASSHLTEYQETQY
clone_size: -; v_call: TRBV12-3/TRBV12-4; j_call: TRBJ1-1; cdr3_aa: ASSFGGTRAF
clone_size: -; v_call: TRBV2; j_call: TRBJ2-6; cdr3_aa: ASSENHPGANVLT
clone_size: -; v_call: TRBV18; j_call: TRBJ1-1; cdr3_aa: ASSPSRAVNTEAF
clone_size: -; v_call: TRBV6-6; j_call: TRBJ2-1; cdr3_aa: ASSLSGGPSSYNEQF
clone_size: -; v_call: TRBV10-3; j_call: TRBJ2-1; cdr3_aa: AITQDSANEQF
clone_size: -; v_call: TRBV7-9; j_call: TRBJ1-2; cdr3_aa: ASSRWDSRTYGYT
clone_size: -; v_call: TRBV6-5; j_call: TRBJ1-1; cdr3_aa: ASSYGQIQGTEAF
clone_size: once; v_call: TRBV6-5; j_call: TRBJ1-2; cdr3_aa: ASSYSGLGYT
clone_size: -; v_call: TRBV7-2; j_call: TRBJ2-1; cdr3_aa: ASSAQNSYNEQF
clone_size: -; v_call: TRBV27; j_call: TRBJ2-3; cdr3_aa: ASSPGARTDTQY
clone_size: -; v_call: TRBV5-4; j_call: TRBJ1-2; cdr3_aa: ASSLEVKNYGYT
clone_size: -; v_call: TRBV7-2; j_call: TRBJ1-6; cdr3_aa: ASSLGFGTSPLH
clone_size: -; v_call: TRBV6-5; j_call: TRBJ2-1; cdr3_aa: ASSWGAGAPNEQF
clone_size: -; v_call: TRBV6-2/TRBV6-3; j_call: TRBJ1-2; cdr3_aa: ASSSRGPKDGYT
clone_size: -; v_call: TRBV15; j_call: TRBJ1-2; cdr3_aa: ATSRAETGAGGYT
clone_size: -; v_call: TRBV9; j_call: TRBJ2-3; cdr3_aa: ASSVAGLAGGQDTQY
clone_size: once; v_call: TRBV6-2/TRBV6-3; j_call: TRBJ2-5; cdr3_aa: ASRRAAGPPMQETQY
clone_size: -; v_call: TRBV6-2/TRBV6-3; j_call: TRBJ1-1; cdr3_aa: ASSYSSSPEAF
clone_size: -; v_call: TRBV27; j_call: TRBJ1-1; cdr3_aa: ASSLIGGPEAF
clone_size: -; v_call: TRBV30; j_call: TRBJ1-2; cdr3_aa: AWKYGESYGYT
clone_size: -; v_call: TRBV29-1; j_call: TRBJ2-1; cdr3_aa: SVEDPGAGGLNEQF
clone_size: -; v_call: TRBV7-2; j_call: TRBJ2-6; cdr3_aa: ASSPYRGEANVLT
clone_size: -; v_call: TRBV5-1; j_call: TRBJ1-2; cdr3_aa: ASSSEPQGANYGYT
clone_size: -; v_call: TRBV7-8; j_call: TRBJ1-1; cdr3_aa: ASRNGQNTEAF
clone_size: -; v_call: TRBV7-2; j_call: TRBJ1-5; cdr3_aa: ASSPRGNQPQH
clone_size: -; v_call: TRBV5-1; j_call: TRBJ1-5; cdr3_aa: ASSFGPGGNQPQH
clone_size: -; v_call: TRBV5-1; j_call: TRBJ1-2; cdr3_aa: ASSRDNYGYT
clone_size: -; v_call: TRBV7-2; j_call: TRBJ1-5; cdr3_aa: ASSLVEGRRNQPQH
clone_size: few; v_call: TRBV7-2; j_call: TRBJ2-1; cdr3_aa: ASSLARGLDEQF
clone_size: once; v_call: TRBV7-2; j_call: TRBJ2-5; cdr3_aa: ASSFGLAGETQY
clone_size: -; v_call: TRBV7-2; j_call: TRBJ2-1; cdr3_aa: ASSQGQGGYNEQF
clone_size: once; v_call: TRBV30; j_call: TRBJ1-1; cdr3_aa: ACTWGFPGDTEAF
clone_size: once; v_call: TRBV18; j_call: TRBJ1-2; cdr3_aa: ASSPSDRGYGYT
clone_size: -; v_call: TRBV6-6; j_call: TRBJ1-1; cdr3_aa: ASSYSTGISTEAF
clone_size: -; v_call: TRBV5-1; j_call: TRBJ2-3; cdr3_aa: ASSHPGQTTDTQY
clone_size: once; v_call: TRBV23-1; j_call: TRBJ2-3; cdr3_aa: ASSLLDMGLHRQRGADTQY
clone_size: -; v_call: TRBV5-1; j_call: TRBJ2-3; cdr3_aa: ASSRDRGMTDTQY
clone_size: -; v_call: TRBV5-6; j_call: TRBJ1-2; cdr3_aa: ASSLGDRLYGYT
clone_size: -; v_call: TRBV12-5; j_call: TRBJ2-6; cdr3_aa: ASGKGQFFSGANVLT
clone_size: -; v_call: TRBV6-2/TRBV6-3; j_call: TRBJ2-7; cdr3_aa: ASSDPFSGTDYYEQY
clone_size: -; v_call: TRBV7-9; j_call: TRBJ1-5; cdr3_aa: ASSLAGGHQPQH
clone_size: -; v_call: TRBV14; j_call: TRBJ2-2; cdr3_aa: ASSQATDNTGELF